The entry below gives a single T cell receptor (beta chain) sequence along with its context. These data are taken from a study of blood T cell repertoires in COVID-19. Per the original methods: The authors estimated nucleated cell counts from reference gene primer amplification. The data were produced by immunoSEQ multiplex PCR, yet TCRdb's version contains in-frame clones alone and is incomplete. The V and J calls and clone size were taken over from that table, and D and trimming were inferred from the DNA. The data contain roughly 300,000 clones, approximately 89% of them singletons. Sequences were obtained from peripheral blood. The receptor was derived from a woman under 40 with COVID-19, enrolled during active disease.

The CDR3, as DNA: TGTGCCACCAGTGATTCAGGGACAGGCTATGGCTACACCTTC. It translates to CATSDSGTGYGYTF. The chain recombines TRBV24-1 with TRBJ1-2; 8 bases are a match to TRBD1. Looked up from germline, CDR1 is KGHDR and CDR2 is SFDVKD. CDR3 length: 14 amino acids. V was clipped by 2 bases and J by 4 bases; unmatched bases: 2.